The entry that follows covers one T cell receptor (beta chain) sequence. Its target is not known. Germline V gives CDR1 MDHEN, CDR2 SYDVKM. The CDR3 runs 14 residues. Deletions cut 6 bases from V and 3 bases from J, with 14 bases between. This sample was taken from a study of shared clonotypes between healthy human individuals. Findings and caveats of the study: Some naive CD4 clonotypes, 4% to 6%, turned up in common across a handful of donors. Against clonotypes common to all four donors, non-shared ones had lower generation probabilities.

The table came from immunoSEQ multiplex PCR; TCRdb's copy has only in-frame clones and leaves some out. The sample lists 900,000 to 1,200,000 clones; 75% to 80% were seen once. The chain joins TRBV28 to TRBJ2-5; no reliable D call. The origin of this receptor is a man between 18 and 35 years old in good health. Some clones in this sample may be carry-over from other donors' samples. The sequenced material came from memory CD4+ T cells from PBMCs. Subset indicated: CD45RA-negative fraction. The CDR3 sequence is CASRVGTQKETQYF. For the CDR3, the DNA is TGTGCCAGCAGAGTGGGAACCCAAAAAGAGACCCAGTACTTC.